Presented here are 6 T cell receptor beta chains from one specimen sequenced in a study of Graves' ophthalmopathy and Graves' hyperthyroidism. Amplified TCR beta CDR3 regions were obtained using RNA transcripts as template. HTBI primers were employed in first-round RT-PCR, then a second-round multiplex PCR followed. TCRdb itself ran the multiplex PCR reads through MiXCR, one entry per CDR3 protein. The data show 660,000 or so distinct CDR3 sequences, 35% to 50% seen once. What was sequenced was peripheral blood. These receptors all stem from an adult man with Graves' ophthalmopathy.

As to this clonotype: One end of the junction does not line up with germline, which may come from a read error. The chain uses TRBV7-8 and TRBJ1-1, with 8 bases lining up with TRBD1. Germline CDR1 SGHVS, CDR2 FQNEAQ. This CDR3 is built from 17 residues. This CDR3 reads CASSQDWGQGARTEAFF. CDR3 coding DNA: TGCGCCAGCAGCCAAGATTGGGGGCAGGGGGCTAGGACTGAAGCTTTCTTT. Based on the CDR3 plus reference TRBV7-8 and TRBJ1-1, the full variable domain is GAGVSQSPRYKVAKRGQDVALRCDPISGHVSLFWYQQALGQGPEFLTYFQNEAQLDKSGLPSDRFFAERPEGSVSTLKIQRTQQEDSAVYLCASSQDWGQGARTEAFFGQGTRLTVV.

In DNA, the CDR3 is TGTGCCTGGAGAACAGGGTGGACCGGGGAGCTGTTTTTT. Amino acids: CAWRTGWTGELFF. V is TRBV30 and J is TRBJ2-2; maybe TRBD1 (6 bases). V lost 3 bases, J lost 5 bases, and 10 bases lay in between. The CDR3 loop spans 13 amino acids. The V gene's germline CDR1 is GTSNPN and CDR2 SVGIG (reference sequence).

This clonotype was detected only a few times. The chain combines TRBV4-2 with TRBJ1-5; no firm D call. The V gene lost 0 bases and the J gene lost 7 bases, with 13 bases spanning the gap. The germline V gene has CDR1 LGHNA and CDR2 YNFKEQ. The CDR3 has 15 amino acids. The CDR3 protein is CASSQDLRERQPQHF. The CDR3 region has the DNA TGTGCCAGCAGCCAAGATCTGAGGGAACGGCAGCCCCAGCATTTT.

The V call is TRBV29-1, the J call TRBJ2-2; 8 positions agree with TRBD1. The junction had 6 bases not matched to a gene; V was cut back by 7 bases and J by 2 bases. Germline lookup yields CDR1 SQVTM and CDR2 ANQGSEA. CDR3 length: 14 amino acids. CDR3 protein: CSAPGQENTGELFF. CDR3 coding DNA: TGCAGCGCTCCGGGACAGGAAAACACCGGGGAGCTGTTTTTT.

V gene TRBV5-1 combines with J gene TRBJ2-5, with 8 bases lining up with TRBD2. The ends lost 0 bases at V and 3 bases at J; junction bases unmatched: 4. Germline V CDR1 and CDR2: SGHRS, YFSETQ. CDR3 length equals 15 residues. CDR3 nucleotides: TGCGCCAGCAGCTTGGAAACTAGCGGCAAAGAGACCCAGTACTTC. Amino acid sequence: CASSLETSGKETQYF.

This clonotype appeared many times. The rearrangement links TRBV5-1 to TRBJ2-7, with D uncertain. Trimming cost V 0 bases and J 4 bases, with 14 bases left between them. Germline CDR1 is SGHRS and CDR2 is YFSETQ. This CDR3 is built from 15 residues. CDR3 protein: CASSLGQPDLYEQYF. The DNA of the CDR3 is TGCGCCAGCAGCTTGGGCCAACCTGATTTGTACGAGCAGTACTTC. The entire variable domain, with the rest obtained from reference TRBV5-1 and TRBJ2-7, is as follows: KAGVTQTPRYLIKTRGQQVTLSCSPISGHRSVSWYQQTPGQGLQFLFEYFSETQRNKGNFPGRFSGRQFSNSRSEMNVSTLELGDSALYLCASSLGQPDLYEQYFGPGTRLTVT.